Listed here is a single T cell receptor (beta chain). This sample includes further DNA sequences coding for the same CDR3. This table comes from immunoSEQ multiplex PCR, and its TCRdb copy is limited to in-frame clones, with some not included. The data show some 220,000 clones, around 82% seen once. These data come from a study of blood T cell repertoires in COVID-19. About the study: Acute and convalescent COVID-19 specimens originated in the United States, Italy and Spain. The cDNA or gDNA used as material had been derived from T cells, B-cell-depleted T cells, or PBMCs.

The germline CDR1 and CDR2 sequences are SGHRS and YFSETQ. This CDR3 has 15 amino acids. V was pared by 4 bases and J by 2 bases, with 6 bases of the junction left unmatched. This clonotype was sampled from a woman in her sixties or seventies with acute or convalescent COVID-19. V and J are TRBV5-1 and TRBJ2-7; 10 bases are shared with TRBD2. The sequencing sample was made of peripheral blood. CDR3 in amino acids: CASSPRSGGAYEQYF. CDR3 in DNA: TGCGCCAGCAGCCCTCGAAGCGGGGGGGCCTACGAGCAGTACTTC.